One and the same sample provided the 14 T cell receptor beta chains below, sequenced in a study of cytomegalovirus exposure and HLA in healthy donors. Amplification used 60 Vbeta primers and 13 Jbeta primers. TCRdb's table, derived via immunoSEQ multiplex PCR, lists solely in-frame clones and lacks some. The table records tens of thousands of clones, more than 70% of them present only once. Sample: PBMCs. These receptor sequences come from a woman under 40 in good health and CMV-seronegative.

The CDR3 DNA sequence: TGTGCCAGCAGCCAAGGGACTAGCGGGAGGGTGGGCTCCTACAATGAGCAGTTCTTC. Amino acid sequence: CASSQGTSGRVGSYNEQFF. The rearrangement links TRBV4-2 to TRBJ2-1; 15 bases line up with TRBD2. V trimming: 1 base; J trimming: 0 bases; junction bases outside the gene matches: 4. In germline, CDR1 is LGHNA, CDR2 YNFKEQ. The CDR3 is 19 amino acids.

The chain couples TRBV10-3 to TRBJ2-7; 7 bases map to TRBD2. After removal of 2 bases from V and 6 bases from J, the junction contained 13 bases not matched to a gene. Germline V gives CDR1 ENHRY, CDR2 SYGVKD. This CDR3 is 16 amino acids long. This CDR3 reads CAISEGGGASEGEQYV. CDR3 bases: TGTGCCATCAGTGAGGGGGGGGGAGCGAGCGAAGGCGAGCAGTACGTC.

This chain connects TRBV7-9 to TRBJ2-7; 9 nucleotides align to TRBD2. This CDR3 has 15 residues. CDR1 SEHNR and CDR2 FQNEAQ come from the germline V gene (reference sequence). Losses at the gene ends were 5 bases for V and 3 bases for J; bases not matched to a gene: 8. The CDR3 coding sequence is TGTGCCAGCAGCCCCTTGACTAGCGGAGTCTACGAGCAGTACTTC. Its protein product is CASSPLTSGVYEQYF.

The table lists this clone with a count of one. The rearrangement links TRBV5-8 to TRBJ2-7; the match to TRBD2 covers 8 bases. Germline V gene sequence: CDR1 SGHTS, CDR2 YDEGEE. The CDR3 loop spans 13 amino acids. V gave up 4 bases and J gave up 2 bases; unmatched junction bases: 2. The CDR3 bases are TGTGCCAGCAGCACGGGACTAGCCTACGAGCAGTACGTC. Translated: CASSTGLAYEQYV.

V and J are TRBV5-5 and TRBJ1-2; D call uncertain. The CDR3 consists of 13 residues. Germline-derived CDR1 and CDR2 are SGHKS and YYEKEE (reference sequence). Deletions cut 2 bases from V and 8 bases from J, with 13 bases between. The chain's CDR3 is CASSFGEARGYTF. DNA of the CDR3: TGTGCCAGCAGCTTCGGTGAAGCGCGCGGCTACACCTTC.

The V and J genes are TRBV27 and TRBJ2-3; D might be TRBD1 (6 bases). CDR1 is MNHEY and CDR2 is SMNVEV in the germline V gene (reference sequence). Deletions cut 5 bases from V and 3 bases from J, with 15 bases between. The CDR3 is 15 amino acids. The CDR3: CASSVNLRGTDTQYF. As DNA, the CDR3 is TGTGCCAGCAGTGTAAATCTTAGGGGGACAGATACGCAGTATTTT.

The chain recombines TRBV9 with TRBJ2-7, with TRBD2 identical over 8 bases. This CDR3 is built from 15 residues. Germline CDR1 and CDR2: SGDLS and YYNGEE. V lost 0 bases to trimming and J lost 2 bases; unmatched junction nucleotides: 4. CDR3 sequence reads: CASSVGGSGTYEQYF. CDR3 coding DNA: TGTGCCAGCAGCGTAGGTGGTAGCGGGACCTACGAGCAGTACTTC. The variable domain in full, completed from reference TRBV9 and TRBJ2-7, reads DSGVTQTPKHLITATGQRVTLRCSPRSGDLSVYWYQQSLDQGLQFLIQYYNGEERAKGNILERFSAQQFPDLHSELNLSSLELGDSALYFCASSVGGSGTYEQYFGPGTRLTVT.

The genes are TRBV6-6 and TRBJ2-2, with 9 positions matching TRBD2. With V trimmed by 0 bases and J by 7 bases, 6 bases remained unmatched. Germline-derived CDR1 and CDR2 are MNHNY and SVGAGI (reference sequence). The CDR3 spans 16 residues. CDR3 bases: TGTGCCAGCAGTTACTCTACCGCGGGAGGGTTCGGGGAGCTGTTTTTT. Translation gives CASSYSTAGGFGELFF.

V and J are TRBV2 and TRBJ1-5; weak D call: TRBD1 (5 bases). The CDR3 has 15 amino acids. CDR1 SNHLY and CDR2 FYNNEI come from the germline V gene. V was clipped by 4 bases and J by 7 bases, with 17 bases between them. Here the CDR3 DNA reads TGTGCCAGCAGTGTCGGGGGAGGAGGGACCCAGCCCCAGCATTTT. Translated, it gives CASSVGGGGTQPQHF.

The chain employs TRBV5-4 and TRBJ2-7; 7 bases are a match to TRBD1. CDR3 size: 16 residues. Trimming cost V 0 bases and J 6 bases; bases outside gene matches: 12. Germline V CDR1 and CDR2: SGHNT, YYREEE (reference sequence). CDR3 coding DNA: TGTGCCAGCAGCTTGGCCCAGGGGGTTGCGGGTTCCGAGCAGTACTTC. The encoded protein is CASSLAQGVAGSEQYF.

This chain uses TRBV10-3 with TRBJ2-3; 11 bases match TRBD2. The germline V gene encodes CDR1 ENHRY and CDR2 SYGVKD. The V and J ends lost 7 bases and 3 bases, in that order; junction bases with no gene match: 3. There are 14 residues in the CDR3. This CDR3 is CAIKGTSGTDTQYF. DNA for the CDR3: TGTGCCATCAAAGGGACTAGCGGAACAGATACGCAGTATTTT.

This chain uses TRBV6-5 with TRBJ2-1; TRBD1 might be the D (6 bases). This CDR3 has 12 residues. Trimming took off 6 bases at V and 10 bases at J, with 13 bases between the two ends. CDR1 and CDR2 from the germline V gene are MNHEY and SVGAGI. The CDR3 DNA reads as TGTGCCAGCAGCCCAGGGACACCCGAGCAGTTCTTC. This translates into CASSPGTPEQFF.

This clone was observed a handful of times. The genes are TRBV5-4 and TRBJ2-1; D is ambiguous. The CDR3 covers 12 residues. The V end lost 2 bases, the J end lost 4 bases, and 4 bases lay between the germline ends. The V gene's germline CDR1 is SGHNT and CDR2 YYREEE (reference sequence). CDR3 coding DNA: TGTGCCAGCAGCTTTCGGTACAATGAGCAGTTCTTC. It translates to CASSFRYNEQFF.

The CDR3 loop reads CASSPTRGAPEQYF. The CDR3 region has the DNA TGTGCCAGCAGCCCCACCCGGGGGGCGCCCGAGCAGTACTTC. This rearrangement joins TRBV7-2 to TRBJ2-7, with D tentatively TRBD2 (7 bases). The CDR3 is 14 amino acids. The V end was cut by 5 bases, the J end by 6 bases, with 17 bases between. The germline V gene has CDR1 SGHTA and CDR2 FQGNSA.